The rows below give T cell receptor beta chains drawn from one sample of a study of T cells in Graves' hyperthyroidism and ophthalmopathy. TCRdb ran MiXCR on the multiplex PCR reads and lists one entry per CDR3 protein. The repertoire has approximately 360,000 distinct CDR3 sequences, 20% to 25% of them found once; the top ten carry around 70%. The sequenced sample consisted of blood. These receptors all come from a middle-aged man with Graves' hyperthyroidism. Each CDR3 is given with its conserved first and last residue. The order of the fields is J gene, V gene, clone size, D gene, CDR3 protein, CDR3 DNA. A D gene is named only where the DNA matches it firmly. Expanded clones get a size class; other rows say once, few or many, or leave the size out.

TRBJ2-3 | TRBV20-1 | few | TRBD2 | CSAPSLLAGGPKVQYF | TGCAGTGCTCCCTCATTACTAGCGGGAGGCCCCAAGGTGCAGTATTTT
TRBJ2-2 | TRBV6-4 | once | . | CASLQGEGNTGELFF | TGTGCCAGCCTACAGGGAGAGGGCAACACCGGGGAGCTGTTTTTT
TRBJ2-5 | TRBV13 | many | . | CASSRRTEVETQYF | TGTGCCAGCAGCAGACGGACGGAGGTGGAGACCCAGTACTTC
TRBJ2-1 | TRBV27 | many | TRBD1 | CASSLSGTGVDEQFF | TGTGCCAGCAGTTTATCGGGGACAGGGGTTGATGAGCAGTTCTTC
TRBJ2-3 | TRBV19 | . | TRBD2 | CASSIRTSGSTDTQYF | TGTGCCAGTAGTATCCGGACTAGCGGAAGCACAGATACGCAGTATTTT
TRBJ1-1 | TRBV29-1 | many | . | CSVGGFGLEAFF | TGCAGCGTAGGGGGGTTCGGCCTGGAAGCTTTCTTT
TRBJ2-2 | TRBV20-1 | . | . | CSAPDYTGELFF | TGCAGTGCCCCGGATTACACCGGGGAGCTGTTTTTT
TRBJ2-1 | TRBV2 | many | TRBD1 | CASRDPGDRGRNDEQFF | TGTGCCAGCAGGGATCCCGGGGACAGGGGGCGAAACGATGAGCAGTTCTTC
TRBJ1-2 | TRBV28 | . | . | CASIPASNYGYTF | TGTGCCAGCATCCCAGCTAGTAACTATGGCTACACCTTC
TRBJ2-3 | TRBV5-1 | few | . | CASSLDLGGTDTQYF | TGCGCCAGCAGCTTGGATCTGGGGGGCACAGATACGCAGTATTTT
TRBJ2-7 | TRBV7-6 | many | . | CASSLVAHSYEQYF | TGTGCCAGCAGCTTAGTGGCCCACTCCTACGAGCAGTACTTC
TRBJ2-2 | TRBV27 | . | . | CASSLSSNTGELSF | TGTGCCAGCAGTTTATCGAGTAACACCGGGGAGCTGTCTTTT
TRBJ2-5 | TRBV2 | many | TRBD1 | CASRTGALLQETQYF | TGTGCCAGCAGAACAGGGGCCCTACTACAAGAGACCCAGTACTTC
TRBJ2-2 | TRBV19 | . | . | CASTLGGAGELFF | TGTGCCAGTACCCTCGGTGGGGCCGGGGAGCTGTTTTTT
TRBJ1-2 | TRBV10-3 | . | . | CAISPQENYGYTF | TGTGCCATCAGTCCGCAGGAGAACTATGGCTACACCTTC
TRBJ2-5 | TRBV28 | many | . | CATLEQGLRTQYF | TGTGCCACACTGGAACAGGGTTTAAGGACCCAGTACTTC
TRBJ2-3 | TRBV6-1 | many | TRBD1 | CALRDRGYTDTQYF | TGTGCCCTTCGGGACAGGGGCTACACAGATACGCAGTATTTT
TRBJ2-2 | TRBV2 | . | . | CASSDSLWTSVGELFF | TGTGCCAGCAGTGATAGCTTATGGACATCGGTCGGGGAGCTGTTTTTT
TRBJ1-2 | TRBV3-1 | many | . | CASSQQDRYGYTF | TGTGCCAGCAGCCAACAGGACCGTTATGGCTACACCTTC
TRBJ1-3 | TRBV29-1 | few | . | CSVETGSTIYF | TGCAGCGTTGAAACCGGGTCCACCATATATTTT
TRBJ2-2 | TRBV6-6 | . | . | CASSYPNTGELFF | TGTGCCAGCAGTTACCCTAACACCGGGGAGCTGTTTTTT
TRBJ1-5 | TRBV20-1 | . | . | CSASGDSNQPQHF | TGCAGTGCTAGTGGTGACAGCAATCAGCCCCAGCATTTT
TRBJ1-2 | TRBV9 | few | . | CASSPTGFGYTF | TGTGCCAGCAGCCCTACAGGGTTTGGCTACACCTTC
TRBJ1-1 | TRBV7-2 | . | . | CASSLGASSTEAFF | TGTGCCAGCAGCTTAGGAGCCTCAAGTACTGAAGCTTTCTTT
TRBJ2-5 | TRBV20-1 | many | TRBD2 | CSARDLREGETQYF | TGCAGTGCTAGAGATTTGCGGGAGGGAGAGACCCAGTACTTC
TRBJ1-1 | TRBV3-1 | many | . | CASSLDPQVNTEAFF | TGTGCCAGCAGCCTAGACCCGCAGGTGAACACTGAAGCTTTCTTT
TRBJ2-3 | TRBV7-9 | . | . | CASSSWGSLDTQYF | TGTGCCAGCAGCTCCTGGGGTTCCCTCGATACGCAGTATTTT
TRBJ2-3 | TRBV7-9 | many | . | CASSPRTVSTDTQYF | TGTGCCAGCAGCCCCCGGACAGTCAGCACAGATACGCAGTATTTT
TRBJ1-1 | TRBV3-1 | many | . | CASSQDSWGTEAFF | TGTGCCAGCAGCCAAGATTCTTGGGGGACTGAAGCTTTCTTT
TRBJ1-2 | TRBV11-1 | few | . | CASSLTGGDFYGYTF | TGTGCCAGCAGCTTAACCGGAGGGGACTTCTATGGCTACACCTTC
TRBJ2-7 | TRBV29-1 | . | TRBD1 | CSVSRGPEQYF | TGCAGCGTTTCCAGGGGGCCCGAGCAGTACTTC
TRBJ2-5 | TRBV30 | many | TRBD1 | CAWRRTGGLETQYF | TGTGCCTGGAGACGGACAGGGGGCTTAGAGACCCAGTACTTC
TRBJ2-1 | TRBV14 | . | . | CASSQVALGYNEQFF | TGTGCCAGCAGCCAGGTAGCGTTAGGCTACAATGAGCAGTTCTTC
TRBJ2-2 | TRBV11-2 | . | TRBD2 | CASSLDRGGRSNTGELFF | TGTGCCAGCAGCTTAGATCGGGGCGGGAGGTCGAACACCGGGGAGCTGTTTTTT
TRBJ1-2 | TRBV7-9 | many | . | CASSLHGYGYTF | TGTGCCAGCAGCTTACATGGCTATGGCTACACCTTC
TRBJ2-7 | TRBV27 | . | . | CASSNGYEQYF | TGTGCCAGCAGTAATGGGTACGAGCAGTACTTC
TRBJ1-1 | TRBV30 | . | . | CAWSGGTQLLNTEAFF | TGTGCCTGGAGTGGGGGGACTCAATTACTGAACACTGAAGCTTTCTTT
TRBJ1-4 | TRBV7-9 | . | TRBD1 | CASSLPTGVGEKLFF | TGTGCCAGCAGCTTACCGACAGGGGTGGGGGAAAAACTGTTTTTT
TRBJ1-5 | TRBV2 | few | . | CASRRWDVDPQHF | TGTGCCAGCAGGAGGTGGGACGTTGATCCCCAGCATTTT
TRBJ2-7 | TRBV5-1 | . | TRBD1 | CASSWGGGQGPNPTYEQYF | TGCGCCAGCAGCTGGGGAGGGGGACAGGGGCCGAATCCAACCTACGAGCAGTACTTC
TRBJ2-3 | TRBV11-2 | many | TRBD1 | CASSWPGTGIKHTQYF | TGTGCCAGCAGCTGGCCCGGGACAGGGATTAAACATACGCAGTATTTT
TRBJ2-2 | TRBV6-4 | . | TRBD2 | CASSFGTSGSAGELFF | TGTGCCAGCAGTTTTGGGACTAGCGGGAGTGCCGGGGAGCTGTTTTTT
TRBJ2-1 | TRBV19 | . | TRBD2 | CASSTSGINNEQFF | TGTGCCAGTAGTACTAGCGGGATCAACAATGAACAGTTCTTC
TRBJ1-4 | TRBV28 | . | TRBD1 | CASAWDSLFYEKLFF | TGTGCCTCAGCTTGGGACAGTCTATTTTATGAAAAACTGTTTTTT
TRBJ1-2 | TRBV7-9 | . | . | CASNGEGLYGYTF | TGTGCCAGCAATGGAGAGGGGCTCTATGGCTACACCTTC
TRBJ2-1 | TRBV19 | . | . | CASSRRGQGEGNEQFF | TGTGCCAGTAGTCGCCGGGGACAAGGGGAAGGGAATGAGCAGTTCTTC
TRBJ1-1 | TRBV2 | . | . | CASQAPPNPEAFF | TGTGCCAGCCAGGCGCCTCCGAACCCTGAAGCTTTCTTT
TRBJ2-1 | TRBV30 | few | TRBD2 | CAWKFGTSKNEQFF | TGTGCCTGGAAATTCGGGACTAGCAAAAATGAGCAGTTCTTC
TRBJ2-1 | TRBV20-1 | . | TRBD2 | CSADLYSGSNEQFF | TGCAGTGCTGACCTATATAGCGGGAGCAATGAGCAGTTCTTC
TRBJ2-5 | TRBV28 | many | TRBD2 | CASSPGLAGRETQYF | TGTGCCAGCAGCCCCGGACTAGCGGGAAGGGAGACCCAGTACTTC
TRBJ2-3 | TRBV28 | many | TRBD2 | CASSLAGYSTDTQYF | TGTGCCAGCAGCTTAGCGGGATACAGCACAGATACGCAGTATTTT
TRBJ1-2 | TRBV24-1 | once | . | CATSVGGFYGYTF | TGTGCCACCAGTGTGGGCGGATTCTATGGCTACACCTTC